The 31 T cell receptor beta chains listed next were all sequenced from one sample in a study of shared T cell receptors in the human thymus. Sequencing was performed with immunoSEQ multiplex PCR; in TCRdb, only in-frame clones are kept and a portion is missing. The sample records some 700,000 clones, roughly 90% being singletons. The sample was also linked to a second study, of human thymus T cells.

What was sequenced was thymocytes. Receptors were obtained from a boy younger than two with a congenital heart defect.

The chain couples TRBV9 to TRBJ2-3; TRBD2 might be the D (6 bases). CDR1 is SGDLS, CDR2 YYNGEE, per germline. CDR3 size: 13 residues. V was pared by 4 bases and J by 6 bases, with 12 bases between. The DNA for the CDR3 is TGTGCCAGCAGCAACCGGGACTTTGATACGCAGTATTTT. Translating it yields CASSNRDFDTQYF. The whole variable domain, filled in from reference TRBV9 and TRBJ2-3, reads DSGVTQTPKHLITATGQRVTLRCSPRSGDLSVYWYQQSLDQGLQFLIQYYNGEERAKGNILERFSAQQFPDLHSELNLSSLELGDSALYFCASSNRDFDTQYFGPGTRLTVL.

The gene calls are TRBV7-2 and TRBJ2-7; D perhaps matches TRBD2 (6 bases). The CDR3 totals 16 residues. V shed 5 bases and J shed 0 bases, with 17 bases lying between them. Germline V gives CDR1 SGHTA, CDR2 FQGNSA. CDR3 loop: CASSVLANLSSYEQYF. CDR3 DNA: TGTGCCAGCAGCGTTCTAGCGAACCTGAGCTCCTACGAGCAGTACTTC.

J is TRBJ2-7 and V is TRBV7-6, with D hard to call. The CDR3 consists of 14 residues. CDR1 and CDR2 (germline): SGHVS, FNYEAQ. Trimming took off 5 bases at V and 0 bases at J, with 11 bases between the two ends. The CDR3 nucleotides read TGTGCCAGCAGCCGCGGTGGCCCCTCCTACGAGCAGTACTTC. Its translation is CASSRGGPSYEQYF.

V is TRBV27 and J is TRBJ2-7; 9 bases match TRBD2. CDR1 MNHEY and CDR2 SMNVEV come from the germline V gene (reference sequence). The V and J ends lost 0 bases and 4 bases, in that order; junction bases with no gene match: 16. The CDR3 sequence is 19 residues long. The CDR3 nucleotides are TGTGCCAGCAGTTTATCCCCCCGAGGCCGAGCGGGAGGAAGGTACGAGCAGTACTTC. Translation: CASSLSPRGRAGGRYEQYF.

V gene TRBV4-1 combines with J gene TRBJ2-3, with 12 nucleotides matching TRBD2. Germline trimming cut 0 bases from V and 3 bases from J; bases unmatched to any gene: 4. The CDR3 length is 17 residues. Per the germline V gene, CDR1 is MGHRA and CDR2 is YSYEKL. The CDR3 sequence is CASSQDRGTSGTDTQYF. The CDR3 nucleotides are TGCGCCAGCAGCCAAGATCGGGGGACTAGCGGGACAGATACGCAGTATTTT.

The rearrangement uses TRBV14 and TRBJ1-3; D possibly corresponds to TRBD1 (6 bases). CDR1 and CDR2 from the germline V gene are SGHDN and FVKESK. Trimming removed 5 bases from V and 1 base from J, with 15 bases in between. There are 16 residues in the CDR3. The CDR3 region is CASSAYRAGSGNTIYF. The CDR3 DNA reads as TGTGCCAGCAGCGCGTACAGGGCCGGGTCTGGAAACACCATATATTTT.

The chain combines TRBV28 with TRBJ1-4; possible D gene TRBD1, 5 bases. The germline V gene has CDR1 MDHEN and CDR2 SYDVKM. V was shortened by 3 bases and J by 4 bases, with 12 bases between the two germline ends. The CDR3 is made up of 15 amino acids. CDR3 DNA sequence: TGTGCCAGCAGTTTGGCCCCAGGGATTAATGAAAAACTGTTTTTT. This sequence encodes CASSLAPGINEKLFF.

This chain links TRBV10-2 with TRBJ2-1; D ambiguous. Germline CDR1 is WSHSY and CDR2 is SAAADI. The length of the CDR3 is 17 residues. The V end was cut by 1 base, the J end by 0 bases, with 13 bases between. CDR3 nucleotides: TGCGCCAGCAGTGAGTTCGGAGCGTCACACTCCTACAATGAGCAGTTCTTC. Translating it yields CASSEFGASHSYNEQFF.

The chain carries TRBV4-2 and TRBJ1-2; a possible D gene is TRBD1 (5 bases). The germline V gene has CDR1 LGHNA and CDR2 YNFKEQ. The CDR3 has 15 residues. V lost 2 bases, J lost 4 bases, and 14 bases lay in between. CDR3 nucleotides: TGTGCCAGCAGCCAACCCCGGGACTGGATCTATGGCTACACCTTC. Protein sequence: CASSQPRDWIYGYTF.

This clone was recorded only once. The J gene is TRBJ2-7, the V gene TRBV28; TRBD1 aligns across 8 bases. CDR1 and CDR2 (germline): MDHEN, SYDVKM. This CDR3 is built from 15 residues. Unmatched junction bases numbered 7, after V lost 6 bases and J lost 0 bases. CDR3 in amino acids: CASSWDRSLSYEQYF. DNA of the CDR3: TGTGCCAGCAGCTGGGACAGGAGCCTCTCCTACGAGCAGTACTTC.

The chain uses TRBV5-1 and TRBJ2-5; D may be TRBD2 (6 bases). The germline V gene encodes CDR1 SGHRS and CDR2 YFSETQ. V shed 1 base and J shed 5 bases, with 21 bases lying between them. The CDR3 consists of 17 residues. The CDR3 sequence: CASSLQPTGGVRETQYF. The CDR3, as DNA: TGCGCCAGCAGCTTGCAGCCCACAGGAGGGGTTAGGGAGACCCAGTACTTC.

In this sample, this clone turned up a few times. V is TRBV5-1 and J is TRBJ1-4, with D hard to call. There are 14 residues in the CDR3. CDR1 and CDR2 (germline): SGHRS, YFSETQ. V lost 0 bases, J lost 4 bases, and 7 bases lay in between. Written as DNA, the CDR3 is TGCGCCAGCAGCTTGGCGGCGGGTAATGAAAAACTGTTTTTT. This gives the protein CASSLAAGNEKLFF.

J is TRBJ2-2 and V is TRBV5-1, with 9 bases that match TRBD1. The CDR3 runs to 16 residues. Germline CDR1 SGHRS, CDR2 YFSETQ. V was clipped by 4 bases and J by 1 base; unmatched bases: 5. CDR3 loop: CASSPRQGENTGELFF. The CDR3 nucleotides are TGCGCCAGCAGCCCACGACAGGGGGAGAACACCGGGGAGCTGTTTTTT.

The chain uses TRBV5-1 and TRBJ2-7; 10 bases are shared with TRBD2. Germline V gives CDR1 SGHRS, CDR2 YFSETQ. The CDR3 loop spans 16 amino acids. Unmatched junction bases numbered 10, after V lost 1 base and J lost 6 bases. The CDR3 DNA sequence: TGCGCCAGCAGCTTGCTGAAGCGGGAGGGCCGGATCGAGCAGTACTTC. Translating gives CASSLLKREGRIEQYF. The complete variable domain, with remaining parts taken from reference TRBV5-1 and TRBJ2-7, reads KAGVTQTPRYLIKTRGQQVTLSCSPISGHRSVSWYQQTPGQGLQFLFEYFSETQRNKGNFPGRFSGRQFSNSRSEMNVSTLELGDSALYLCASSLLKREGRIEQYFGPGTRLTVT.

Here the CDR3 reads CASSPNPREGHYEQYF. In nucleotides, the CDR3 is TGTGCCAGCAGCCCTAATCCGCGGGAGGGCCACTACGAGCAGTACTTC. The J gene is TRBJ2-7, the V gene TRBV7-2; TRBD2 agrees at 9 bases. This CDR3 spans 16 amino acids. The junction had 11 bases not matched to a gene; V was cut back by 5 bases and J by 3 bases. Germline-derived CDR1 and CDR2 are SGHTA and FQGNSA.

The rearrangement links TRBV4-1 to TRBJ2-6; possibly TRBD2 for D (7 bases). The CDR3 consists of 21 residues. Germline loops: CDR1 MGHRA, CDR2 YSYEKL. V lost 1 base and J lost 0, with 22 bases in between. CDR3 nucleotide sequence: TGCGCCAGCAGCCAAGTGGGGGGGGCGAGAGAGGCTTACTCTGGGGCCAACGTCCTGACTTTC. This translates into CASSQVGGAREAYSGANVLTF.

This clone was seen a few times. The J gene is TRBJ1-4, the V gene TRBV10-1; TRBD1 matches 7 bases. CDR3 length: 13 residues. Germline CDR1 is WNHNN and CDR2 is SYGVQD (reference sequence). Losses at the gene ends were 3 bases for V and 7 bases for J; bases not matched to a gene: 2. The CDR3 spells CASSDRTGEKLFF. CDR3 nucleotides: TGCGCCAGCAGTGACCGGACAGGTGAAAAACTGTTTTTT.

Written as DNA, the CDR3 is TGTGCCACCAGCAGAGATCGGAGACTAGCGGGAGAGGGGGTCACAGATACGCAGTATTTT. Translating gives CATSRDRRLAGEGVTDTQYF. The chain uses TRBV15 and TRBJ2-3; 12 bases fit TRBD2. Germline CDR1 LNHNV, CDR2 YYDKDF (reference sequence). This CDR3 is built from 20 residues. J gave up 2 bases and V 0 bases, and 12 bases lay outside the gene matches.

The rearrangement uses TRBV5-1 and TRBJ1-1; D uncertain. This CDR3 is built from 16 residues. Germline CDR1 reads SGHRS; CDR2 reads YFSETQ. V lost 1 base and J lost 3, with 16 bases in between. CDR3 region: CASSLLSSDGDTEAFF. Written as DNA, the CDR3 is TGCGCCAGCAGCTTGCTTAGTTCCGACGGAGACACTGAAGCTTTCTTT.

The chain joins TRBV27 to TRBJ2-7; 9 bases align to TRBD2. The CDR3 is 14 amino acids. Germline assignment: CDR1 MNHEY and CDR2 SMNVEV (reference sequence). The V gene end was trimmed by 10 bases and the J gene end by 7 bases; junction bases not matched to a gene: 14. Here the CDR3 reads CATISGTSHSEQYF. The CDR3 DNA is TGTGCCACGATCTCCGGGACTAGCCATAGTGAGCAGTACTTC.

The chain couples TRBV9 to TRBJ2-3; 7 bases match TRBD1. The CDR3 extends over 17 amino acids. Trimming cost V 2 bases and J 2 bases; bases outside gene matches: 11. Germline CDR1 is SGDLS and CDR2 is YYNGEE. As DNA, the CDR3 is TGTGCCAGCAGCGTGGCCCGACAGGGCCACTTCACAGATACGCAGTATTTT. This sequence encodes CASSVARQGHFTDTQYF.

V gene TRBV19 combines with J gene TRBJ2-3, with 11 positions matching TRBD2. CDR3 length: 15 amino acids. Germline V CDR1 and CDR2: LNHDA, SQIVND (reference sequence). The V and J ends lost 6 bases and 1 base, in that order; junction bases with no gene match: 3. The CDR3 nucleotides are TGTGCCAGTAGGGGGACTAGCGGAGGCACAGATACGCAGTATTTT. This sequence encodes CASRGTSGGTDTQYF.

Here the CDR3 DNA reads TGTGCCAGCAGCCTCGGACAGGGATTAATCATGGATGAGCAGTTCTTC. Translation gives CASSLGQGLIMDEQFF. The chain combines TRBV5-5 with TRBJ2-1, with 8 bases matching TRBD1. CDR1 is SGHKS and CDR2 is YYEKEE in the germline V gene (reference sequence). Trimming took 4 bases from V and 8 from J; bases not matched to a gene: 14. This CDR3 spans 16 amino acids.

CDR3 nucleotide sequence: TGCGCCAGCAGTTGGGACAGCCTGTCCTACAATGAGCAGTTCTTC. This encodes CASSWDSLSYNEQFF. V usage is TRBV10-1 and J usage is TRBJ2-1; TRBD1 aligns across 7 bases. There are 15 residues in the CDR3. Germline CDR1 is WNHNN and CDR2 is SYGVQD (reference sequence). Germline trimming cut 5 bases from V and 1 base from J; bases unmatched to any gene: 5.

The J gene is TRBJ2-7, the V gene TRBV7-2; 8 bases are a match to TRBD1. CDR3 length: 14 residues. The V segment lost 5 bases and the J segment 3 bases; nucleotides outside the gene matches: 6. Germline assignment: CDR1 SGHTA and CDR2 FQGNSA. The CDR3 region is CASSRTGQGYEQYF. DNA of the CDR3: TGTGCCAGCAGCAGGACAGGGCAAGGCTACGAGCAGTACTTC.

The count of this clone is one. The CDR3 reads CASSLGGGQPIMNTEAFF. DNA for the CDR3: TGTGCCAGCAGTTTAGGTGGGGGACAGCCAATTATGAACACTGAAGCTTTCTTT. V usage is TRBV27 and J usage is TRBJ1-1; 7 nucleotides agree with TRBD1. The CDR3 runs 18 residues. J lost 0 bases, V lost 2 bases, and 12 bases had no gene match. Per germline, CDR1 MNHEY and CDR2 SMNVEV (reference sequence).

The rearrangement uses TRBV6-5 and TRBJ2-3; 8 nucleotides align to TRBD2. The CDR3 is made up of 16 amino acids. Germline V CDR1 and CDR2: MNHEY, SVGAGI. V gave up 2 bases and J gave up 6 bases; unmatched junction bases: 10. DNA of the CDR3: TGTGCCAGCAGTTACCGACCAAGCGGGAGAGGGGATACGCAGTATTTT. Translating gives CASSYRPSGRGDTQYF.

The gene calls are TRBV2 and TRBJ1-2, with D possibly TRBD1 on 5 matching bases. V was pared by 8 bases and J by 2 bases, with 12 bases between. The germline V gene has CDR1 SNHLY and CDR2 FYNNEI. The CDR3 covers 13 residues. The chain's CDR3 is CASGGDGNYGYTF. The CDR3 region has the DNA TGTGCCAGCGGAGGGGACGGCAACTATGGCTACACCTTC.

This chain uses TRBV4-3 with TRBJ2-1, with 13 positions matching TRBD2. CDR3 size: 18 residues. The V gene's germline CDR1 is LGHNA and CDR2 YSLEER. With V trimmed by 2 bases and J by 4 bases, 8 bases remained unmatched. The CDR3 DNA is TGCGCCAGCAGCCAATTACTGGGACTAGCGGGATTGTACAATGAGCAGTTCTTC. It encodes CASSQLLGLAGLYNEQFF.

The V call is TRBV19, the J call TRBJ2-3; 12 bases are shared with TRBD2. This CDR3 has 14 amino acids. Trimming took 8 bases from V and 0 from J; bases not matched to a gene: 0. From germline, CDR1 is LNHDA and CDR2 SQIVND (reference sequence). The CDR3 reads CASGTSGSTDTQYF. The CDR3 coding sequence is TGTGCCAGTGGGACTAGCGGGAGCACAGATACGCAGTATTTT.

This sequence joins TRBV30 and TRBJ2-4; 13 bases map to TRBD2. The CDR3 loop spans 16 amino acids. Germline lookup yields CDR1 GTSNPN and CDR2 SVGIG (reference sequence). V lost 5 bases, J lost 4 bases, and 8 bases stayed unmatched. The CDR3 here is CAWGVGLAGVKNIQYF. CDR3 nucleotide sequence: TGTGCCTGGGGGGTAGGACTAGCGGGAGTTAAAAACATTCAGTACTTC.